The 14 T cell receptor beta chains in this list originate from one sample, sequenced in a study of regulatory T cells in long-lasting Graves disease (dated by TCRdb to about 2021). The time point label here, explained by the study, means: newly diagnosed GD, antithyroid drugs for less than 3 months. For both TCR sequencing and RNA sequencing, RNA was extracted from PBMCs using TRIzol. Receptor amplification or capture employed multiplex PCR. Reads for this sample came from an Illumina HiSeq 4000. TCR beta libraries were built with iRepertoire HTBI primers and Arm-PCR amplification of CDR3 regions. Starting from the raw public reads, TCRdb applied fastp trimming at Q25, assembled clones with MiXCR and retained in-frame beta chains. Merged by CDR3 protein, the rows form single entries marked with the most common genes and DNA. The sample records roughly 530,000 distinct CDR3 sequences, roughly 15% of which are singletons. The ten largest make up more than 20% of the sample.

This sample was also put to use in a study of T cells in Graves' hyperthyroidism and ophthalmopathy.

Sequences were derived from peripheral blood mononuclear cells (PBMCs), sampled at new diagnosis, from a patient treated with antithyroid drugs. These receptors were collected from a woman aged 35-65 years with Graves disease. Donor details come from another sample of the same person, matched by shared clones.

The chain couples TRBV20-1 to TRBJ2-5; 9 bases map to TRBD2. This CDR3 is built from 16 residues. Looked up from germline, CDR1 is DFQATT and CDR2 is SNEGSKA (reference sequence). The J segment lost 1 base and the V segment lost 0 bases, leaving 6 bases of the junction unmatched. Here the CDR3 reads CSAREWGGGGQETQYF. In nucleotides, the CDR3 is TGCAGTGCTAGAGAATGGGGCGGGGGGGGCCAAGAGACCCAGTACTTC.

This clonotype was seen repeatedly, ten times or more. The V and J genes are TRBV28 and TRBJ2-1; D perhaps matches TRBD1 (6 bases). The CDR3 runs to 15 residues. Germline CDR1 reads MDHEN; CDR2 reads SYDVKM. The ends were cut back, 4 bases at V and 9 bases at J, with 19 bases in the middle. CDR3 sequence: CASSSHRAVVVEQFF. As DNA, the CDR3 is TGTGCCAGCAGTTCCCACAGGGCGGTGGTGGTTGAGCAGTTCTTC.

The chain links TRBV28 to TRBJ2-7, with 10 positions matching TRBD2. Germline loops: CDR1 MDHEN, CDR2 SYDVKM. This CDR3 has 14 amino acids. V trimming: 7 bases; J trimming: 2 bases; junction bases outside the gene matches: 5. Here the CDR3 reads CASMGTSDTYEQYF. The CDR3 nucleotides are TGTGCCAGCATGGGGACTAGCGACACCTACGAGCAGTACTTC. The whole variable domain, remainder taken from reference TRBV28 and TRBJ2-7, is DVKVTQSSRYLVKRTGEKVFLECVQDMDHENMFWYRQDPGLGLRLIYFSYDVKMKEKGDIPEGYSVSREKKERFSLILESASTNQTSMYLCASMGTSDTYEQYFGPGTRLTVT.

This clonotype has more than one count but fewer than ten. The rearrangement links TRBV6-1 to TRBJ1-4; 7 bases align to TRBD1. Germline CDR1 is MNHNS and CDR2 is SASEGT. Trimming at V came to 7 bases and at J to 5 bases, leaving 4 bases not matched to a gene. This CDR3 is built from 13 residues. CDR3 in DNA: TGTGCCAGCAAGGGGACAGAAAATGAAAAACTGTTTTTT. As protein: CASKGTENEKLFF.

This clonotype has a count of ten or more. The V gene is TRBV5-1, the J gene TRBJ2-1; D not resolved. Germline values: CDR1 SGHRS, CDR2 YFSETQ. Trimming shortened V by 3 bases and J by 4 bases, and 8 bases separated the two germline ends. The CDR3 loop spans 13 amino acids. CDR3 sequence (DNA): TGCGCCAGCAGCTCCTTTACATACAATGAGCAGTTCTTC. Its translation is CASSSFTYNEQFF.

As for this clonotype: A much more abundant neighbour one base away suggests this may be a read error. The chain couples TRBV27 to TRBJ1-2; the D gene is possibly TRBD1 (6 bases). The germline V gene has CDR1 MNHEY and CDR2 SMNVEV (reference sequence). The CDR3 totals 15 residues. The CDR3 DNA is TGTGCCGGCAGTCCACTCTCGGGGGCCTACTATGGCTACACCTTC. Its protein is CAGSPLSGAYYGYTF.

The chain couples TRBV24-1 to TRBJ1-2; D not resolved. The V end lost 3 bases, the J end lost 5 bases, and 6 bases lay between the germline ends. CDR3 length: 12 amino acids. Per germline, CDR1 KGHDR and CDR2 SFDVKD. The CDR3 region has the DNA TGTGCCACCAGTGATAGCCGTTATGGCTACACCTTC. Translated, it gives CATSDSRYGYTF.

This clonotype was found many times. The chain has TRBV12-3 or TRBV12-4 and TRBJ1-1; weak D call: TRBD1 (5 bases). The ends were cut back, 2 bases at V and 7 bases at J, with 11 bases in the middle. The CDR3 is 13 residues long. This CDR3 reads CASSLPGQVEAFF. CDR3 sequence (DNA): TGTGCCAGCAGTTTACCGGGGCAAGTTGAAGCTTTCTTT.

Many counts were recorded for this clonotype. The gene calls are TRBV2 and TRBJ2-7, with D perhaps TRBD1 or TRBD2 (5 bases each). In germline, CDR1 is SNHLY, CDR2 FYNNEI. The CDR3 consists of 14 residues. V was shortened by 7 bases and J by 5 bases, with 18 bases between the two germline ends. The chain's CDR3 is CASTPGPPTHEQYF. The CDR3 region has the DNA TGTGCCAGCACCCCGGGGCCACCTACCCACGAGCAGTACTTC.

This clonotype was seen ten or more times. The CDR3 loop reads CASSYSTYSRTSGGETQYF. As DNA, the CDR3 is TGTGCCAGCAGTTACTCGACTTATAGTCGGACTAGCGGTGGAGAGACCCAGTACTTC. The chain recombines TRBV6-5 with TRBJ2-5; 10 bases agree with TRBD2. Germline trimming cut 0 bases from V and 4 bases from J; bases unmatched to any gene: 14. The CDR3 extends over 19 amino acids. Germline CDR1 and CDR2: MNHEY and SVGAGI.

The chain links TRBV7-2 to TRBJ1-2; D perhaps matches TRBD1 (5 bases). The CDR3 length is 15 residues. Trimming left V 2 bases short and J 4 bases short, with 14 bases between. Germline CDR1 is SGHTA and CDR2 is FQGNSA. CDR3 DNA sequence: TGTGCCAGCAGCTTACCGACAGTGGTCGGCTATGGCTACACCTTC. This encodes CASSLPTVVGYGYTF.

The chain has TRBV7-9 and TRBJ2-3; 8 positions agree with TRBD2. Germline V gene data show CDR1 as SEHNR and CDR2 as FQNEAQ (reference sequence). V was pared by 5 bases and J by 4 bases, with 14 bases of the junction left unmatched. The length of the CDR3 is 17 residues. The DNA for the CDR3 is TGTGCCAGCAGCCCTGCCCCGGGACTAGGGGAGGCAGATACGCAGTATTTT. This encodes CASSPAPGLGEADTQYF.

The chain combines TRBV2 with TRBJ2-5, with D tentatively TRBD1 or TRBD2 (5 bases each). The germline gives CDR1 SNHLY, CDR2 FYNNEI. V lost 7 bases and J 5 bases, leaving 17 bases between the germline ends. The CDR3 loop spans 14 amino acids. The CDR3 region has the DNA TGTGCCAGCAATCCGAGGGGAAGCGGCGAGACCCAGTACTTC. It codes for CASNPRGSGETQYF.

The rearrangement joins TRBV6-2 or TRBV6-3 to TRBJ2-5, with D unclear. The CDR3 has 12 residues. In germline, CDR1 is MNHEY, CDR2 SVGEGT. V dropped 2 bases and J dropped 6 bases, with 7 bases sitting between them. CDR3 coding DNA: TGTGCCAGCAGTTACACAGAGAAGACCCAGTACTTC. It encodes CASSYTEKTQYF.